Given below is one TCR beta chain in context. The source of the sample is a study of spatial heterogeneity in lung cancer. TCRdb reprocessed the 5' RACE reads with MiXCR, giving one entry per CDR3 protein. This table holds tens of thousands of distinct CDR3 sequences, roughly 21% found once. This sample's time point: blood at routine non-recurrence follow-up after resection. Looked up from germline, CDR1 is SGHTA and CDR2 is FQGNSA. This CDR3 has 15 amino acids. The V end was cut by 1 base, the J end by 2 bases, with 11 bases between. The rearrangement links TRBV7-2 to TRBJ1-1, with D perhaps matching TRBD1 (5 bases). The receptor was isolated from a male donor with early-stage non-small cell lung cancer. The sequencing used PBMCs, collected at follow-up. CDR3 sequence (DNA): TGTGCCAGCAGCTTAGGAGGAGGGGCTAACACTGAAGCTTTCTTT. Protein sequence: CASSLGGGANTEAFF.